Following are 10 T cell receptor beta chains from one sample sequenced in a study of blood T cell repertoires in COVID-19. Measured with immunoSEQ multiplex PCR; TCRdb has only the in-frame clones, and not every one. The sample contains some 330,000 clones, under 95% of which appear only once. Sequencing was done on a sample of PBMCs or T cells enriched from blood (not recorded which). The receptor set was obtained from a woman aged 25 to 45 who had recovered from COVID-19.

The CDR3 bases are TGCGCCAGCAGCTTGGTAGCGGGGGGCACCTACGAGCAGTACTTC. Its translation is CASSLVAGGTYEQYF. The rearrangement uses TRBV5-1 and TRBJ2-7, with 10 bases identical to TRBD2. V shed 0 bases, J shed 2 bases, and the junction held 2 bases outside the gene matches. The CDR3 runs to 15 residues. CDR1 and CDR2 (germline): SGHRS, YFSETQ.

V and J are TRBV28 and TRBJ1-2, with D unresolved. This CDR3 spans 14 amino acids. Trimming took off 5 bases at V and 1 base at J, with 11 bases between the two ends. The germline V gene encodes CDR1 MDHEN and CDR2 SYDVKM. The CDR3 DNA is TGTGCCAGCAGTGACGGAGTTTTTAACTATGGCTACACCTTC. It translates to CASSDGVFNYGYTF.

The rearrangement uses TRBV9 and TRBJ2-1; 8 nucleotides align to TRBD1. This CDR3 comprises 14 residues. V was pared by 3 bases and J by 2 bases, with 1 base of the junction left unmatched. Germline CDR1 reads SGDLS; CDR2 reads YYNGEE. CDR3 sequence (DNA): TGTGCCAGCAGCGCGACAGGGGCCTACAATGAGCAGTTCTTC. Residues: CASSATGAYNEQFF.

This clone was recorded only once. This chain connects TRBV9 to TRBJ2-5; maybe TRBD1 (5 bases). Trimming pared 2 bases from V and 8 bases from J, leaving 13 bases between. This CDR3 is 13 amino acids long. From germline, CDR1 is SGDLS and CDR2 YYNGEE. The DNA of the CDR3 is TGTGCCAGCAGCGTCGACAGTCCGGATACCCAGTACTTC. This codes for CASSVDSPDTQYF.

The chain uses TRBV20-1 and TRBJ1-4, with D maybe TRBD1 (5 bases). The CDR3 is 14 residues long. The germline V gene has CDR1 DFQATT and CDR2 SNEGSKA (reference sequence). Deletions cut 3 bases from V and 3 bases from J, with 11 bases between. The CDR3 sequence: CSASRGGSNEKLFF. CDR3 sequence (DNA): TGCAGTGCTAGTAGGGGCGGTTCTAATGAAAAACTGTTTTTT.

This chain joins TRBV2 and TRBJ2-3; perhaps TRBD2 as D (5 bases). This CDR3 spans 15 amino acids. The V end lost 3 bases, the J end lost 2 bases, and 12 bases lay between the germline ends. CDR1 SNHLY and CDR2 FYNNEI come from the germline V gene. The CDR3 reads CASSDISVTTDTQYF. The CDR3 DNA sequence: TGTGCCAGCAGTGACATTAGCGTAACCACAGATACGCAGTATTTT.

J is TRBJ2-1 and V is TRBV19; TRBD2 matches at 10 bases. V was pared by 7 bases and J by 7 bases, with 7 bases of the junction left unmatched. CDR1 and CDR2 (germline): LNHDA, SQIVND (reference sequence). This CDR3 is 14 amino acids long. The CDR3 nucleotides read TGTGCCAGTAACCTAGCGGGAGTACAGAATGAGCAGTTCTTC. Protein product: CASNLAGVQNEQFF. Combining the CDR3 with reference TRBV19 and TRBJ2-1 gives the whole variable domain DGGITQSPKYLFRKEGQNVTLSCEQNLNHDAMYWYRQDPGQGLRLIYYSQIVNDFQKGDIAEGYSVSREKKESFPLTVTSAQKNPTAFYLCASNLAGVQNEQFFGPGTRLTVL.

J is TRBJ2-1 and V is TRBV6-2 or TRBV6-3, with 11 bases that match TRBD2. CDR1 is MNHEY, CDR2 SVGEGT, per germline. Trimming cost V 2 bases and J 0 bases; bases outside gene matches: 9. The length of the CDR3 is 19 residues. The DNA of the CDR3 is TGTGCCAGCAGTTACGGCGCGAGGGGACTAGCGGTCTCCTACAATGAGCAGTTCTTC. This translates into CASSYGARGLAVSYNEQFF.

The chain links TRBV24-1 to TRBJ2-3; D possibly corresponds to TRBD2 (6 bases). The CDR3 consists of 15 residues. Germline CDR1 is KGHDR and CDR2 is SFDVKD. Deletions cut 4 bases from V and 1 base from J, with 11 bases between. CDR3 loop: CATSEQGGGTDTQYF. The CDR3 coding sequence is TGTGCCACCAGTGAGCAGGGCGGGGGCACAGATACGCAGTATTTT.

Here the CDR3 DNA reads TGTGCCAGCAGCTTAGAAGTGGGCAGGCACTACGAGCAGTACTTC. It is translated as CASSLEVGRHYEQYF. The chain combines TRBV7-6 with TRBJ2-7, with D hard to call. CDR1 and CDR2 (germline): SGHVS, FNYEAQ. Trimming shortened V by 1 base and J by 3 bases, and 13 bases separated the two germline ends. This CDR3 has 15 amino acids.